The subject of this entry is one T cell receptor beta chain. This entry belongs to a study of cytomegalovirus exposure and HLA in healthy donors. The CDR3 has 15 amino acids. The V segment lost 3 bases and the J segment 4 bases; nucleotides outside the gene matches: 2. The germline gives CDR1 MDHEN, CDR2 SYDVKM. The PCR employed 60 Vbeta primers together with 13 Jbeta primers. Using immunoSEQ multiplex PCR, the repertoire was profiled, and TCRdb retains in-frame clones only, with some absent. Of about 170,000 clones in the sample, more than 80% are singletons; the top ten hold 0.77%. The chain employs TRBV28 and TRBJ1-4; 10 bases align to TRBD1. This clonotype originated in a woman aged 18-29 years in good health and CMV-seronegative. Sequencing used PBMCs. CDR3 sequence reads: CASSFDRGHNEKLFF. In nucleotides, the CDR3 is TGTGCCAGCAGTTTTGACAGGGGGCATAATGAAAAACTGTTTTTT.